The 14 T cell receptor beta chains below all came from one sample that was sequenced in a study of T cell clones after liver transplantation. Data came from immunoSEQ multiplex PCR; TCRdb stores just in-frame clones and leaves some out. The sample comprises around 120,000 clones, 75% to 95% of which are singletons, and around 0.83% rests with the top ten. Sample: CD4+ T cells from blood, taken 12 months after liver transplant. These receptors were obtained from a human patient who received a liver transplant. Some of the T cells might come from the graft donor.

This sequence joins TRBV10-2 and TRBJ1-1, with 10 bases aligning to TRBD1. V shed 2 bases, J shed 11 bases, and the junction held 11 bases outside the gene matches. The germline V gene has CDR1 WSHSY and CDR2 SAAADI. The CDR3 runs 15 residues. This chain's CDR3 is CASSEQGQGPFGAFF. DNA of the CDR3: TGCGCCAGCAGTGAGCAGGGACAGGGGCCCTTTGGGGCTTTCTTT.

The V call is TRBV2, the J call TRBJ2-1; no firm D call. This CDR3 region has 16 residues. Germline V gene data show CDR1 as SNHLY and CDR2 as FYNNEI. V dropped 5 bases and J dropped 3 bases, with 17 bases sitting between them. The CDR3 loop reads CASSLYFDRFYNEQFF. The CDR3 DNA reads as TGTGCCAGCAGTTTGTATTTCGACCGATTCTACAATGAGCAGTTCTTC.

The chain combines TRBV5-6 with TRBJ2-7, with D possibly TRBD1 on 5 matching bases. The CDR3 is 13 residues long. V lost 3 bases to trimming and J lost 2 bases, with 9 bases between them. Germline V lookup: CDR1 SGHDT, CDR2 YYEEEE. CDR3 region: CASSSIGAYEQYF. The CDR3 DNA follows: TGTGCCAGCAGCTCTATAGGGGCCTACGAGCAGTACTTC.

The chain recombines TRBV5-8 with TRBJ2-7; D is perhaps TRBD2 (5 bases). The CDR3 is made up of 15 amino acids. With 4 bases removed from V and 0 bases from J, the gap between germline ends came to 14 bases. The germline gives CDR1 SGHTS, CDR2 YDEGEE. In nucleotides, the CDR3 is TGTGCCAGCAGCCGAGGGAGATGGATCTCCTACGAGCAGTACTTC. It codes for CASSRGRWISYEQYF.

The rearrangement joins TRBV29-1 to TRBJ1-1, with D maybe TRBD1 (5 bases). The germline V gene has CDR1 SQVTM and CDR2 ANQGSEA. The CDR3 contains 12 residues. The DNA for the CDR3 is TGCAGTACGGGGGGAATGAACACTGAAGCTTTCTTT. Residues: CSTGGMNTEAFF.

This clone appeared a few times. The chain joins TRBV9 to TRBJ1-2; no reliable D call. The CDR3 contains 11 residues. Trimming removed 1 base at V and 9 bases at J, with 7 bases between. From germline, CDR1 is SGDLS and CDR2 YYNGEE. DNA for the CDR3: TGTGCCAGCAGCGTACAGAATAGCTACACCTTC. It is translated as CASSVQNSYTF.

The chain is built from TRBV5-4 and TRBJ2-3; D is unresolved. From germline, CDR1 is SGHNT and CDR2 YYREEE (reference sequence). Deletions cut 4 bases from V and 3 bases from J, with 9 bases between. The CDR3 is 13 residues long. The CDR3 coding sequence is TGTGCCAGCAGCCTCTCCTCAACAGATACGCAGTATTTT. Translated, it gives CASSLSSTDTQYF.

The V call is TRBV19, the J call TRBJ1-3; the D is unclear. Germline V lookup: CDR1 LNHDA, CDR2 SQIVND (reference sequence). The CDR3 runs 16 residues. Trimming removed 5 bases at V and 0 bases at J, with 14 bases between. CDR3 region: CASSELWVSSGNTIYF. Written as DNA, the CDR3 is TGTGCCAGTAGTGAACTGTGGGTGAGCTCTGGAAACACCATATATTTT.

The chain is built from TRBV10-2 and TRBJ2-3; 8 bases match TRBD2. Germline trimming cut 8 bases from V and 5 bases from J; bases unmatched to any gene: 12. Germline V gene sequence: CDR1 WSHSY, CDR2 SAAADI. There are 15 residues in the CDR3. CDR3 in DNA: TGCGCCAGCGTCCCAGCGGGAGTTCCGAGAGATACGCAGTATTTT. Residues: CASVPAGVPRDTQYF.

V gene TRBV18 combines with J gene TRBJ1-4; D is undetermined. V lost 0 bases and J lost 7, with 12 bases in between. This CDR3 is 15 amino acids long. Germline V gene data show CDR1 as KGHSH and CDR2 as LQKENI. This chain's CDR3 is CASSPPGMRGEKLFF. The CDR3, as DNA: TGTGCCAGCTCACCACCGGGTATGAGAGGTGAAAAACTGTTTTTT.

Concerning this clone itself: One end of the junction does not line up with germline, which may come from a read error. The V gene is TRBV5-1, the J gene TRBJ2-1; D is unclear. Germline CDR1 and CDR2: SGHRS and YFSETQ. This CDR3 spans 14 amino acids. CDR3 loop: CASSLAPPYNGQFF. The CDR3 nucleotides are TGCGCCAGCAGCTTGGCGCCCCCCTACAATGGGCAGTTCTTC.

V is TRBV19 and J is TRBJ1-1, with D perhaps TRBD1 (6 bases). The CDR3 length is 15 residues. V was pared by 5 bases and J by 1 base, with 14 bases between. Germline-derived CDR1 and CDR2 are LNHDA and SQIVND (reference sequence). The CDR3 DNA reads as TGTGCCAGTAGTTCCCAGACAGGAGCGAACACTGAAGCTTTCTTT. It encodes CASSSQTGANTEAFF.

The chain recombines TRBV9 with TRBJ2-1, with 9 bases matching TRBD2. The CDR3 runs to 15 residues. Germline V gene sequence: CDR1 SGDLS, CDR2 YYNGEE. J lost 3 bases, V lost 4 bases, and 5 bases had no gene match. CDR3 DNA: TGTGCCAGCAGCCCTAGCGGGAAATTCTACAATGAGCAGTTCTTC. Its translation is CASSPSGKFYNEQFF.

This chain uses TRBV5-1 with TRBJ1-1; D is possibly TRBD1 (6 bases). The V gene's germline CDR1 is SGHRS and CDR2 YFSETQ. Between the trimmed V and J ends, which lost 0 bases and 7 bases, there was a span of 16 bases. The CDR3 extends over 15 amino acids. The CDR3 sequence: CASSLGSGDPGEAFF. DNA for the CDR3: TGCGCCAGCAGCTTGGGATCAGGGGACCCTGGTGAAGCTTTCTTT.